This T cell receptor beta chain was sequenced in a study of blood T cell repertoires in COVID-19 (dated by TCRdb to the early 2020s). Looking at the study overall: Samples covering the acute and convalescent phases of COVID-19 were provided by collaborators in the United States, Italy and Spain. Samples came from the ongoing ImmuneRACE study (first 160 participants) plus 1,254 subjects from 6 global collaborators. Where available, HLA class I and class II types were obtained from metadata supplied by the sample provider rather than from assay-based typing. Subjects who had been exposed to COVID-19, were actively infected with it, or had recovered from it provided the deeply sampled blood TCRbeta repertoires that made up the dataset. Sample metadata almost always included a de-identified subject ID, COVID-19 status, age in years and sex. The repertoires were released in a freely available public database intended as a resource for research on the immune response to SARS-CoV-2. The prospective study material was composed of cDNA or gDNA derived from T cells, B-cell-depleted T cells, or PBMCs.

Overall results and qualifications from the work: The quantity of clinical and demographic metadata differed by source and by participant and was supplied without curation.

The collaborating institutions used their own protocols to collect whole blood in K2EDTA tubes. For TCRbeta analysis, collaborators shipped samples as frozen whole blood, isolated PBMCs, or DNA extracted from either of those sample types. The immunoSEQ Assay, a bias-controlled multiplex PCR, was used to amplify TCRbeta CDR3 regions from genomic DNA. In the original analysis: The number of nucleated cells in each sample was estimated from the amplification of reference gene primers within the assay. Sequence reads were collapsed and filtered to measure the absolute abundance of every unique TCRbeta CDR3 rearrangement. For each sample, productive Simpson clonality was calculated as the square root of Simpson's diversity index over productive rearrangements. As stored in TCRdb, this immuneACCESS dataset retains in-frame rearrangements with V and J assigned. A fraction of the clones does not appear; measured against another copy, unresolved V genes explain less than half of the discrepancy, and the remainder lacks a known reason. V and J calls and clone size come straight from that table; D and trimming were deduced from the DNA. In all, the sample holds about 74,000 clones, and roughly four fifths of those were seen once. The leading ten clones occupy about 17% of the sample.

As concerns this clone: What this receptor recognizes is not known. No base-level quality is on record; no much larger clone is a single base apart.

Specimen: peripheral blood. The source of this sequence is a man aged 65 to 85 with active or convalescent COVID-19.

CDR3 reads: CASSIGRENTEAFF. DNA sequence: TGTGCCAGTAGTATTGGGCGGGAGAACACTGAAGCTTTCTTT. The chain is made from TRBV19 and TRBJ1-1, with the D gene too uncertain to name. CDR1 LNHDA and CDR2 SQIVND were looked up in the germline V gene (reference sequence). There are 14 amino acids in the CDR3, from cysteine to phenylalanine inclusive. Just the 42-base CDR3 DNA is kept, in frame starting at base 1. V loses 3 bases of germline sequence and J loses 1 base, and the interval between the two ends is 9 bases.